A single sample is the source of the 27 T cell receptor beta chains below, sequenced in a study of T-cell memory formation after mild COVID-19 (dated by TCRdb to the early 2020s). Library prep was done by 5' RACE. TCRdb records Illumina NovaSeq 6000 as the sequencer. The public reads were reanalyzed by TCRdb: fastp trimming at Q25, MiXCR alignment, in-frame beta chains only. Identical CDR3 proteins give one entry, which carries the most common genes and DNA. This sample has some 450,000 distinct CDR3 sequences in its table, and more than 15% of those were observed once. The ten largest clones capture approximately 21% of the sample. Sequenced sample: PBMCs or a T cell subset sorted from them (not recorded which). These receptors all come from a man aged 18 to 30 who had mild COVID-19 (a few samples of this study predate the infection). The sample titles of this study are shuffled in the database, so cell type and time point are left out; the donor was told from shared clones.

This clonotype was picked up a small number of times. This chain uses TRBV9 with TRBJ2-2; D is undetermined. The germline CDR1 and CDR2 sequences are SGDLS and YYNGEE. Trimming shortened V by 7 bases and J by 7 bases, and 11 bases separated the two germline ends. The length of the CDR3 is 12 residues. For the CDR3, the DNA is TGTGCCAGCTCATTTGGGGTCGGGGAGCTGTTTTTT. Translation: CASSFGVGELFF.

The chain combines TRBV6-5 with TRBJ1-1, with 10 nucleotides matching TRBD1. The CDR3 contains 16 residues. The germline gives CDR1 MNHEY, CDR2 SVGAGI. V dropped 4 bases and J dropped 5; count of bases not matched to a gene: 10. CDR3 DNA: TGTGCCAGCAGTTCCGCCGGGACAGGGGAAAGGACTGAAGCTTTCTTT. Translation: CASSSAGTGERTEAFF.

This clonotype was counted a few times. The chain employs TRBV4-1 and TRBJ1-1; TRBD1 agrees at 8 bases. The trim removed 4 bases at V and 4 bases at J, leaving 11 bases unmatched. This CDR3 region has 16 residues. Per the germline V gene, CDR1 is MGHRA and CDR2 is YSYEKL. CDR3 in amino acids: CASSPYRAGGVTEAFF. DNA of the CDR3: TGCGCCAGCAGCCCCTATCGTGCAGGGGGCGTCACTGAAGCTTTCTTT.

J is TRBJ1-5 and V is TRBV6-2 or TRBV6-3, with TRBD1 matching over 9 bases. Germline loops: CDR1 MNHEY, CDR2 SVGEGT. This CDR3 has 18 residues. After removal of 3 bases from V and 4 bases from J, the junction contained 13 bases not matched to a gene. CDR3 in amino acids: CASSYGAGQGVRNQPQHF. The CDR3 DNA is TGTGCCAGCAGTTATGGTGCGGGACAGGGAGTTAGGAATCAGCCCCAGCATTTT.

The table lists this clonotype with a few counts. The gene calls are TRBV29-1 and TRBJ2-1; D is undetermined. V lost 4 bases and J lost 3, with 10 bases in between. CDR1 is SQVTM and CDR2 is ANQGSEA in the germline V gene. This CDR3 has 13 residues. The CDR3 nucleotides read TGCAGCGTTGTTCCTGGGGTCTACAATGAGCAGTTCTTC. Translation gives CSVVPGVYNEQFF.

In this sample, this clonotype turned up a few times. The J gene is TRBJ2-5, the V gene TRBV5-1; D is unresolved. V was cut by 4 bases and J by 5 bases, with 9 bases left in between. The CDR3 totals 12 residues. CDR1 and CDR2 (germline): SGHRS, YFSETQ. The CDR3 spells CASSPSLETQYF. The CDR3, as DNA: TGCGCCAGCAGCCCCTCTTTGGAGACCCAGTACTTC.

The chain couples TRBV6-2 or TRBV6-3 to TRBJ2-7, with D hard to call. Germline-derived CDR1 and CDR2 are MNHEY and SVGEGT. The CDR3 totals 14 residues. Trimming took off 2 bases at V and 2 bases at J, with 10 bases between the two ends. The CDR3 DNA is TGTGCCAGCAGTTACCAGGCACCAGCCTACGAGCAGTACTTC. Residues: CASSYQAPAYEQYF.

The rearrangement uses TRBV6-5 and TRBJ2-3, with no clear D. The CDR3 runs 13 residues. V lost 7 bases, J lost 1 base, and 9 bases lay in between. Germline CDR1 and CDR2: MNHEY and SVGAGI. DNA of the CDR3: TGTGCCAGCATAACTCCTGGCACAGATACGCAGTATTTT. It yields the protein CASITPGTDTQYF.

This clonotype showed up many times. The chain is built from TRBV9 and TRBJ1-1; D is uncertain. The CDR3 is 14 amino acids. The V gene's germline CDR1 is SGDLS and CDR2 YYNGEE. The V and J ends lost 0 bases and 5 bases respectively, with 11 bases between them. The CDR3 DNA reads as TGTGCCAGCAGCGTAGCCCAGGCGAGTACTGAAGCTTTCTTT. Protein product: CASSVAQASTEAFF. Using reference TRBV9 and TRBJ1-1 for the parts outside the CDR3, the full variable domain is DSGVTQTPKHLITATGQRVTLRCSPRSGDLSVYWYQQSLDQGLQFLIQYYNGEERAKGNILERFSAQQFPDLHSELNLSSLELGDSALYFCASSVAQASTEAFFGQGTRLTVV.

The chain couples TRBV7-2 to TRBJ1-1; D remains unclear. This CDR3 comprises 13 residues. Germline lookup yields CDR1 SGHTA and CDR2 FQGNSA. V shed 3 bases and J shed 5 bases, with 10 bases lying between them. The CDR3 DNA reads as TGTGCCAGCAGCTTTATGGGGTCGACTGAAGCTTTCTTT. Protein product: CASSFMGSTEAFF.

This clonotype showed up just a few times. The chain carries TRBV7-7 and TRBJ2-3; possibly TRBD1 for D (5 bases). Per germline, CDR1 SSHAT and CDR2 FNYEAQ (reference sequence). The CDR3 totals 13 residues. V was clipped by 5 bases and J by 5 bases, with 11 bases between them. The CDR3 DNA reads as TGTGCCAGCAGCAAAAACCAGGGAGATACGCAGTATTTT. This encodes CASSKNQGDTQYF.

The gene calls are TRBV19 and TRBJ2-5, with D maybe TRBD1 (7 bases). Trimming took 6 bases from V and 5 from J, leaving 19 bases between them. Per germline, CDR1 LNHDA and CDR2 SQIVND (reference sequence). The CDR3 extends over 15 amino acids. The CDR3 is CASSRTDRRGETQYF. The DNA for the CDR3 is TGTGCCAGTAGCAGAACGGACAGGCGGGGTGAGACCCAGTACTTC.

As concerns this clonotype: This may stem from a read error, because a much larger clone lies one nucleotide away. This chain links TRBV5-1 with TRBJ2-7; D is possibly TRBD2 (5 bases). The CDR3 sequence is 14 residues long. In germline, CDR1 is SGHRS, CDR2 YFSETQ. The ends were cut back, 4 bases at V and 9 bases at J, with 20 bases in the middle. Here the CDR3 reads CASSTGSFLSTQYF. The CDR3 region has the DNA TGCGCCAGCAGCACTGGGAGCTTTCTTTCCACGCAGTACTTC.

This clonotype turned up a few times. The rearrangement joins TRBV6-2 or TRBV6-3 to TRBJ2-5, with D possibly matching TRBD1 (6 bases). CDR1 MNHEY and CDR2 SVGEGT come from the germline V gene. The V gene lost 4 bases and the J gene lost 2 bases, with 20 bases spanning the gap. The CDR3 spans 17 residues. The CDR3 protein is CASSSSGGSYFQETQYF. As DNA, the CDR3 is TGTGCCAGCAGTTCCTCTGGGGGCAGTTACTTTCAAGAGACCCAGTACTTC.

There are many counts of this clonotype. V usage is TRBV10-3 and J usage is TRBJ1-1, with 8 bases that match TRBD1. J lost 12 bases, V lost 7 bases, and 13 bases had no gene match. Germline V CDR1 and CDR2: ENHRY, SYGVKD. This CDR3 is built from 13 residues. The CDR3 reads CAITSDREGNSFF. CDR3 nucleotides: TGTGCCATCACCTCGGACAGGGAAGGCAATTCTTTCTTT.

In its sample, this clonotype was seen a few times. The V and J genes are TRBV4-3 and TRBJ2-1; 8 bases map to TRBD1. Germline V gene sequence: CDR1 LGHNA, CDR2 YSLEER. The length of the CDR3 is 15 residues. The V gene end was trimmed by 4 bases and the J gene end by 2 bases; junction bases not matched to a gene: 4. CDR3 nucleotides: TGCGCCAGCAGCCGTTCACAGGGGGCCTACAATGAGCAGTTCTTC. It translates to CASSRSQGAYNEQFF.

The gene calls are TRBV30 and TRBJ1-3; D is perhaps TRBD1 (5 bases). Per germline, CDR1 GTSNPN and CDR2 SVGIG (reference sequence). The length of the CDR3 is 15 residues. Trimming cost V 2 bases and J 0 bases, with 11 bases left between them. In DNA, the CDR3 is TGTGCCTGGAGTCCCCAGGGCCTCTCTGGAAACACCATATATTTT. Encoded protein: CAWSPQGLSGNTIYF.

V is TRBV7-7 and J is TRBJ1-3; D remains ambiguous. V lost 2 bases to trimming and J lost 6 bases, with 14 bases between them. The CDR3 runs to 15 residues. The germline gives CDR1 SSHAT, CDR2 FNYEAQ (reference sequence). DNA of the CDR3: TGTGCCAGCAGCTTAACTTGGGGTATTGAAAACACCATATATTTT. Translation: CASSLTWGIENTIYF.

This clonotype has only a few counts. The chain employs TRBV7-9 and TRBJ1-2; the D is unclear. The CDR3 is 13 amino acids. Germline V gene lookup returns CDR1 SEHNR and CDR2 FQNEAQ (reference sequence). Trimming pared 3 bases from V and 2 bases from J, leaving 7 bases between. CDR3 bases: TGTGCCAGCAGCTTTGACACGAACTATGGCTACACCTTC. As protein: CASSFDTNYGYTF.

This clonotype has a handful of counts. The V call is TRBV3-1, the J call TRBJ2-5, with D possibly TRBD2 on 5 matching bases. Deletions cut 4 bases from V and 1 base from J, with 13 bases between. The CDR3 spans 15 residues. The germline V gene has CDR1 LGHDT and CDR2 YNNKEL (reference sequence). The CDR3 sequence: CASSLQEVPQETQYF. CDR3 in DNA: TGTGCCAGCAGCCTTCAGGAGGTTCCCCAAGAGACCCAGTACTTC.

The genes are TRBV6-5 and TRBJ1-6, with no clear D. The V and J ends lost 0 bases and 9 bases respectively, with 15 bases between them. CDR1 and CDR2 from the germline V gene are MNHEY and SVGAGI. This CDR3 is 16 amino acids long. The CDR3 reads CASSYSGGHAGSPLHF. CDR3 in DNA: TGTGCCAGCAGTTACTCGGGAGGCCACGCGGGTTCACCCCTCCACTTT.

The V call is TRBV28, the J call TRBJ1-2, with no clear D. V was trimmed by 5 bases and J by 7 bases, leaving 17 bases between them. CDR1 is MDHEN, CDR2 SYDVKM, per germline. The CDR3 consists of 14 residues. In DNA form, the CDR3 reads TGTGCCAGCAGTCGACCTTCTACTCCCTTTGGCTACACCTTC. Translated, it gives CASSRPSTPFGYTF.

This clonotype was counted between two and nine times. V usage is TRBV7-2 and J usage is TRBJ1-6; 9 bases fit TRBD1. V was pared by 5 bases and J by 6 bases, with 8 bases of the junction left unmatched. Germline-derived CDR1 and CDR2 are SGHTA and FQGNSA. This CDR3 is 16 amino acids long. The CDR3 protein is CASSRAADRGNSPLHF. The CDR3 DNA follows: TGTGCCAGCAGCCGAGCGGCGGACAGGGGTAATTCACCCCTCCACTTT.

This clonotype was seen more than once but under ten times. CDR3 sequence reads: CASSTEGPDTDTQYF. CDR3 in DNA: TGCGCCAGCAGCACGGAGGGTCCAGACACAGATACGCAGTATTTT. V is TRBV5-1 and J is TRBJ2-3, with D possibly TRBD2 on 6 matching bases. The germline V gene encodes CDR1 SGHRS and CDR2 YFSETQ. This CDR3 comprises 15 residues. Trimming cost V 4 bases and J 2 bases, with 14 bases left between them.

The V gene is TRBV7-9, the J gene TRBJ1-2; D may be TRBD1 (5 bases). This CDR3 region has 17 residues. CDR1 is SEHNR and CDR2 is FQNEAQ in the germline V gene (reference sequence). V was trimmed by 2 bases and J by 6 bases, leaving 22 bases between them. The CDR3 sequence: CASSLKDERQKGNGYTF. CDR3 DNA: TGTGCCAGCAGCTTAAAGGACGAACGTCAAAAGGGGAATGGCTACACCTTC.

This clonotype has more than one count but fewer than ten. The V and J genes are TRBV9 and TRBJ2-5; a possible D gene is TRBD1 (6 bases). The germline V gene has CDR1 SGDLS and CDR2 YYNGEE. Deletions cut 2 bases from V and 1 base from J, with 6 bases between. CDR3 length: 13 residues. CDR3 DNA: TGTGCCAGCAGCGTGGACAGCCAAGAGACCCAGTACTTC. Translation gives CASSVDSQETQYF.

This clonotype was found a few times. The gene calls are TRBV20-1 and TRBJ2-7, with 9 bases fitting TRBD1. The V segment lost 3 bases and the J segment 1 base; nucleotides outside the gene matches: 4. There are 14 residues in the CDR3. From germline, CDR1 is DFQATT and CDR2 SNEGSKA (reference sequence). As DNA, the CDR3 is TGCAGTGCTAGCGAGACAGGGGGTTCCTACGAGCAGTACTTC. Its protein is CSASETGGSYEQYF.